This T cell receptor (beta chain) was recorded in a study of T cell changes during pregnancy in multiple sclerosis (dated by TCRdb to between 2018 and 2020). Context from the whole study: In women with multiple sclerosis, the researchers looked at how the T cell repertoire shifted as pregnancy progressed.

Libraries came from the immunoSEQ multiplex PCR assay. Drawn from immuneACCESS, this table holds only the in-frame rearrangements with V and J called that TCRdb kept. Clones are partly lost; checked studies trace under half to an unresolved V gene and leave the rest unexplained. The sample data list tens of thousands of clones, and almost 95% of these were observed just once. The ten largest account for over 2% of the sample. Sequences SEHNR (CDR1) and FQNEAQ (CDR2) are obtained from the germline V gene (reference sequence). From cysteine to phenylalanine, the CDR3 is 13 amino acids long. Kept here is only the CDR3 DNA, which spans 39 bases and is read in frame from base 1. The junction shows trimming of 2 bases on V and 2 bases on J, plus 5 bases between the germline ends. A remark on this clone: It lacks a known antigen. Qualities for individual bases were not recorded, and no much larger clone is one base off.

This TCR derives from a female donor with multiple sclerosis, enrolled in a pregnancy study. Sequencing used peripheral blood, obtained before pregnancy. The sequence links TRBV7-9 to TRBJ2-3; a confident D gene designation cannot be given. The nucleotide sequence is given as TGTGCCAGCAGCTTAATCGTCACAGATACGCAGTATTTT. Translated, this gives CASSLIVTDTQYF.